This T cell receptor beta chain was captured by sequencing in a study of blood T cell repertoires in COVID-19. Turning to the study itself: Samples came from the United States, Italy and Spain, spanning acute and convalescent COVID-19. T cells, B-cell-depleted T cells, or PBMCs supplied cDNA or gDNA.

The authors' processing: Nucleated cell number was recorded as an estimate derived from reference gene primer amplification. The protocol was immunoSEQ multiplex PCR, while the TCRdb copy is restricted to in-frame clones and leaves out a portion. That table gives V, J and clone size, and the DNA gave D and trimming. The sample gives 9,900 or so clones, 85% to 90% of which show up once; about a tenth is in the top ten. Germline CDR1 reads SGHAT; CDR2 reads FQDESV (reference sequence). V lost 5 bases to trimming and J lost 8 bases; unmatched junction nucleotides: 10. The CDR3 totals 15 residues. The chain uses TRBV11-1 and TRBJ1-4, with TRBD1 identical over 8 bases. Sequenced: peripheral blood. The TCR comes from a human donor in a cohort sampled during active COVID-19. CDR3 amino acids: CASSPRQGLGEKLFF. The CDR3 DNA sequence: TGTGCCAGCAGCCCTAGACAGGGGTTAGGCGAAAAACTGTTTTTT.